These 18 T cell receptor beta chains came from one sample sequenced in a study of a mutant IDH1 vaccine in newly diagnosed glioma (dated by TCRdb to the early 2020s). The time point label corresponds to: week 35, safety follow-up. Every vaccine dose consisted of 300 ug of a 20-mer mutant IDH1 peptide in Montanide, administered subcutaneously together with topical imiquimod. The library relied on the immunoSEQ multiplex PCR assay. The clones in this table, taken by TCRdb from immuneACCESS, are in-frame only. Not every clone is retained; where verified, under half of the shortfall comes from an unresolved V gene, and the cause of the rest is unknown. Counted in this sample were approximately 30,000 clones; around 80% of them appeared once. In total, the top ten clones hold more than 6.5% of the sample. Antigen specificity for these receptors is unknown. This specimen consisted of PBMCs, obtained from a glioma patient whose treatment included an IDH1 peptide vaccine. All receptors come from a man aged 50 to 60 with glioma.

This clone came up once. The chain uses TRBV2 and TRBJ1-6; D not certain. CDR3 length: 16 amino acids. The germline V gene encodes CDR1 SNHLY and CDR2 FYNNEI. V dropped 5 bases and J dropped 10 bases, with 21 bases sitting between them. CDR3 region: CASSREEDPRLSPLHF. CDR3 coding DNA: TGTGCCAGCAGTCGCGAGGAGGATCCGAGGCTATCACCCCTCCACTTT. Full variable domain (rest looked up from reference TRBV2 and TRBJ1-6): EPEVTQTPSHQVTQMGQEVILRCVPISNHLYFYWYRQILGQKVEFLVSFYNNEISEKSEIFDDQFSVERPDGSNFTLKIRSTKLEDSAMYFCASSREEDPRLSPLHFGNGTRLTVT.

V and J are TRBV6-6 and TRBJ1-5, with 12 bases matching TRBD1. Germline CDR1 reads MNHNY; CDR2 reads SVGAGI (reference sequence). This CDR3 has 14 amino acids. V gave up 6 bases and J gave up 5 bases; unmatched junction bases: 2. CDR3 bases: TGTGCCAGCAGAGGGACAGGGGGCGATCAGCCCCAGCATTTT. Protein: CASRGTGGDQPQHF.

The chain has TRBV6-1 and TRBJ2-7; D remains unclear. The germline V and J ends were trimmed by 6 bases and 1 base, with 7 bases remaining between them. There are 12 residues in the CDR3. Germline V lookup: CDR1 MNHNS, CDR2 SASEGT. The DNA of the CDR3 is TGTGCCAGCAGAGGGTCGTCCTACGAGCAGTACTTC. Protein sequence: CASRGSSYEQYF.

V usage is TRBV6-5 and J usage is TRBJ1-1, with no clear D. In germline, CDR1 is MNHEY, CDR2 SVGAGI. The CDR3 sequence is 12 residues long. Between the trimmed V and J ends, which lost 6 bases and 4 bases, there was a span of 9 bases. CDR3 loop: CASSTGITEAFF. The CDR3 DNA reads TGTGCCAGCAGCACGGGGATCACTGAAGCTTTCTTT.

This chain links TRBV6-5 with TRBJ1-2, with D possibly being TRBD1 (6 bases). Germline V lookup: CDR1 MNHEY, CDR2 SVGAGI. Trimming stripped 2 bases from V and 2 bases from J, with 12 bases between. The CDR3 has 15 residues. The CDR3 here is CASSYRRGLNYGYTF. In nucleotides, the CDR3 is TGTGCCAGCAGTTACCGTCGGGGGCTCAACTATGGCTACACCTTC.

This chain connects TRBV28 to TRBJ1-5, with 8 bases fitting TRBD1. The length of the CDR3 is 15 residues. V was clipped by 5 bases and J by 1 base; unmatched bases: 4. CDR1 and CDR2 (germline): MDHEN, SYDVKM. CDR3: CASSPGGRSNQPQHF. The CDR3 DNA reads as TGTGCCAGCAGTCCAGGGGGCAGGAGCAATCAGCCCCAGCATTTT.

This clone has a single count. The chain couples TRBV5-4 to TRBJ1-4, with unresolved D. The CDR3 sequence is 13 residues long. V was trimmed by 4 bases and J by 7 bases, leaving 11 bases between them. Per the germline V gene, CDR1 is SGHNT and CDR2 is YYREEE (reference sequence). CDR3 DNA: TGTGCCAGCAGCCAATTTGAAGGTGAAAAACTGTTTTTT. Encoded protein: CASSQFEGEKLFF. Full variable domain (missing parts from reference TRBV5-4 and TRBJ1-4): ETGVTQSPTHLIKTRGQQVTLRCSSQSGHNTVSWYQQALGQGPQFIFQYYREEENGRGNFPPRFSGLQFPNYSSELNVNALELDDSALYLCASSQFEGEKLFFGSGTQLSVL.

The rearrangement uses TRBV15 and TRBJ2-7; D possibly corresponds to TRBD2 (5 bases). The germline V and J ends were trimmed by 0 bases and 6 bases, with 12 bases remaining between them. Looked up from germline, CDR1 is LNHNV and CDR2 is YYDKDF (reference sequence). The CDR3 is 14 amino acids. In DNA, the CDR3 is TGTGCCACCAGCAGAGAAGAGGGAGCTGGCGAGCAGTACTTC. Protein product: CATSREEGAGEQYF.

V usage is TRBV10-3 and J usage is TRBJ2-7; D is possibly TRBD1 or TRBD2 (5 bases each). The CDR3 contains 16 residues. Germline V gene lookup returns CDR1 ENHRY and CDR2 SYGVKD. Trimming pared 5 bases from V and 6 bases from J, leaving 23 bases between. CDR3 sequence: CAISFGDPPKGGEQYF. Written as DNA, the CDR3 is TGTGCCATCAGTTTTGGGGACCCTCCTAAGGGTGGCGAGCAGTACTTC.

The rearrangement joins TRBV10-3 to TRBJ2-5; 10 bases agree with TRBD1. V lost 10 bases and J lost 8; bases outside the gene matches: 7. This CDR3 contains 12 residues. Germline CDR1 is ENHRY and CDR2 is SYGVKD. CDR3 sequence (DNA): TGTGCCACAGGACAGGGGGGAACAACCCAGTACTTC. Its translation is CATGQGGTTQYF.

V and J are TRBV7-3 and TRBJ2-3, with TRBD1 as a possible D gene (5 bases). CDR3 length: 13 residues. Trimming shortened V by 0 bases and J by 5 bases, and 6 bases separated the two germline ends. CDR1 and CDR2 (germline): SGHTA, FQGTGA. The CDR3 sequence: CASSLTQGDTQYF. The CDR3 DNA sequence: TGTGCCAGCAGCTTAACGCAGGGAGATACGCAGTATTTT. Variable domain in full (rest from reference TRBV7-3 and TRBJ2-3): GAGVSQTPSNKVTEKGKYVELRCDPISGHTALYWYRQSLGQGPEFLIYFQGTGAADDSGLPNDRFFAVRPEGSVSTLKIQRTERGDSAVYLCASSLTQGDTQYFGPGTRLTVL.

The chain employs TRBV2 and TRBJ1-5, with D maybe TRBD1 (5 bases). CDR3 length equals 15 residues. Trimming removed 2 bases at V and 0 bases at J, with 8 bases between. CDR1 and CDR2 from the germline V gene are SNHLY and FYNNEI. In DNA, the CDR3 is TGTGCCAGCAGTGAATCGGGGGATAGCAATCAGCCCCAGCATTTT. Residues: CASSESGDSNQPQHF.

This clone was observed a single time. This chain connects TRBV19 to TRBJ2-2; D is uncertain. V was shortened by 5 bases and J by 6 bases, with 7 bases between the two germline ends. The CDR3 has 12 residues. Germline-derived CDR1 and CDR2 are LNHDA and SQIVND (reference sequence). CDR3 nucleotides: TGTGCCAGTAGTCGGACCTCCGGGGAGCTGTTTTTT. Amino acid sequence: CASSRTSGELFF.

The genes are TRBV9 and TRBJ2-5, with 8 bases lining up with TRBD1. V shed 4 bases and J 10 bases; nucleotides not matched to a gene: 12. This CDR3 is 14 amino acids long. The germline CDR1 and CDR2 sequences are SGDLS and YYNGEE. The CDR3 is CASSPWGTGSDQYF. DNA for the CDR3: TGTGCCAGCAGCCCCTGGGGGACAGGCAGTGACCAGTACTTC.

This clone came up a few times. V usage is TRBV6-5 and J usage is TRBJ2-7; 9 nucleotides agree with TRBD2. The CDR3 runs to 13 residues. The V gene's germline CDR1 is MNHEY and CDR2 SVGAGI. The V and J ends lost 6 bases and 5 bases, in that order; junction bases with no gene match: 5. CDR3 amino acids: CASRYSGRDEQYF. CDR3 nucleotide sequence: TGTGCCAGCAGGTATAGCGGGAGAGACGAGCAGTACTTC.

V and J are TRBV7-6 and TRBJ1-5; 9 nucleotides agree with TRBD1. Trimming removed 5 bases from V and 1 base from J; junction bases left unmatched: 6. The CDR3 covers 16 residues. Germline V CDR1 and CDR2: SGHVS, FNYEAQ. This CDR3 reads CASSTRDRESNQPQHF. The CDR3 DNA sequence: TGTGCCAGCAGCACCCGGGACAGGGAAAGCAATCAGCCCCAGCATTTT.

The sample holds a few counts of this clone. V is TRBV7-2 and J is TRBJ2-3, with D tentatively TRBD1 or TRBD2 (6 bases each). This CDR3 has 14 amino acids. The V end lost 5 bases, the J end lost 8 bases, and 17 bases lay between the germline ends. Germline V gene data show CDR1 as SGHTA and CDR2 as FQGNSA. The CDR3 DNA follows: TGTGCCAGCAGCGCACGCCCCGGGGGCGGTACGCAGTATTTT. It codes for CASSARPGGGTQYF. The entire variable domain, with the rest obtained from reference TRBV7-2 and TRBJ2-3, is as follows: GAGVSQSPSNKVTEKGKDVELRCDPISGHTALYWYRQSLGQGLEFLIYFQGNSAPDKSGLPSDRFSAERTGGSVSTLTIQRTQQEDSAVYLCASSARPGGGTQYFGPGTRLTVL.

V is TRBV7-3 and J is TRBJ2-3, with 7 bases fitting TRBD2. This CDR3 region has 15 residues. In germline, CDR1 is SGHTA, CDR2 FQGTGA. The junction had 10 bases not matched to a gene; V was cut back by 5 bases and J by 5 bases. This chain's CDR3 is CASSLSGGGGDTQYF. The CDR3 DNA reads as TGTGCCAGCAGCCTCTCGGGGGGTGGGGGAGATACGCAGTATTTT. Full variable domain (rest looked up from reference TRBV7-3 and TRBJ2-3): GAGVSQTPSNKVTEKGKYVELRCDPISGHTALYWYRQSLGQGPEFLIYFQGTGAADDSGLPNDRFFAVRPEGSVSTLKIQRTERGDSAVYLCASSLSGGGGDTQYFGPGTRLTVL.